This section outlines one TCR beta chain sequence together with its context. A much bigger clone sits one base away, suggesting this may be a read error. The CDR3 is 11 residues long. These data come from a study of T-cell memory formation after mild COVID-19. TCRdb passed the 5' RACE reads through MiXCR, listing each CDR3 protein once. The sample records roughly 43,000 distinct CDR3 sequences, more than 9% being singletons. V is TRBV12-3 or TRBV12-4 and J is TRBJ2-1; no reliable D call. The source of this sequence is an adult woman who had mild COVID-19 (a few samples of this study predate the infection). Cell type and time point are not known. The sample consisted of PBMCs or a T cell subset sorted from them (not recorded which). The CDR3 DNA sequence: TGTGCCAGCAGTTTATCTAATGAGAAGTTCTTC. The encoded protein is CASSLSNEKFF.